These 25 T cell receptor beta chains were sequenced from one sample in a study of identical twins. Using its own MiXCR run on the 5' RACE reads, TCRdb lists one record per CDR3 protein. This sample carries about 660,000 distinct CDR3 sequences, roughly 8% of them seen once, and the ten largest clones take 0.75% to 1%. The data were also submitted as part of a second study, on yellow fever vaccine responses in identical twins.

Sample: PBMCs. These receptors were collected from a young woman in good health.

The CDR3 reads CASSLSPSGSLGNEQFF. The CDR3 DNA is TGTGCCAGCAGCTTATCCCCTAGCGGGAGTCTGGGGAATGAGCAGTTCTTC. This sequence joins TRBV7-8 and TRBJ2-1; 10 positions match TRBD2. The CDR3 contains 17 residues. V shed 2 bases and J 7 bases; nucleotides not matched to a gene: 11. CDR1 SGHVS and CDR2 FQNEAQ come from the germline V gene.

This clonotype occurred a few times. The chain couples TRBV2 to TRBJ2-1; 9 bases fit TRBD2. Germline V CDR1 and CDR2: SNHLY, FYNNEI. Trimming removed 0 bases from V and 15 bases from J; junction bases left unmatched: 9. This CDR3 has 14 amino acids. The CDR3 sequence: CASSEALSGTSTFF. CDR3 in DNA: TGTGCCAGCAGTGAAGCACTGTCCGGGACTAGCACGTTCTTC.

There are a few counts of this clonotype. The gene calls are TRBV7-3 and TRBJ2-1, with 7 bases lining up with TRBD2. Germline values: CDR1 SGHTA, CDR2 FQGTGA. CDR3 length: 15 residues. Trimming took 5 bases from V and 8 from J; bases not matched to a gene: 12. The CDR3 DNA follows: TGTGCCAGCAGCCCCTCCGGACTAGGACCCTATGAGCAGTTCTTC. It is translated as CASSPSGLGPYEQFF. Combining the CDR3 with reference TRBV7-3 and TRBJ2-1 gives the whole variable domain GAGVSQTPSNKVTEKGKYVELRCDPISGHTALYWYRQSLGQGPEFLIYFQGTGAADDSGLPNDRFFAVRPEGSVSTLKIQRTERGDSAVYLCASSPSGLGPYEQFFGPGTRLTVL.

In its sample, this clonotype was seen a few times. The rearrangement joins TRBV18 to TRBJ2-7, with a weak D call TRBD2 (5 bases). V lost 6 bases, J lost 5 bases, and 14 bases lay in between. Germline loops: CDR1 KGHSH, CDR2 LQKENI. The CDR3 is made up of 13 amino acids. The CDR3 DNA follows: TGTGCCAGCTCGCGAGGGATCGAGGACGAGCAGTACTTC. Translation: CASSRGIEDEQYF.

The CDR3 sequence is CSAAGVSTDTQYF. As DNA, the CDR3 is TGCAGTGCGGCGGGGGTCAGCACAGATACGCAGTATTTT. The gene calls are TRBV20-1 and TRBJ2-3, with 7 positions matching TRBD2. With V trimmed by 6 bases and J by 0 bases, 3 bases remained unmatched. Germline V gene data show CDR1 as DFQATT and CDR2 as SNEGSKA (reference sequence). The CDR3 length is 13 residues.

This clonotype was detected only a few times. This rearrangement joins TRBV4-2 to TRBJ2-1; 12 nucleotides agree with TRBD2. V was pared by 4 bases and J by 7 bases, with 17 bases of the junction left unmatched. CDR3 length: 19 residues. Per germline, CDR1 LGHNA and CDR2 YNFKEQ. The CDR3, as DNA: TGTGCCAGCAGCCCAGACTCTTCTCTAGCGGGAGGGCCGCATAATGAGCAGTTCTTC. Translating it yields CASSPDSSLAGGPHNEQFF.

The V gene is TRBV28, the J gene TRBJ2-3; D gene unclear. The CDR3 extends over 17 amino acids. Trimming took off 4 bases at V and 8 bases at J, with 25 bases between the two ends. Germline CDR1 MDHEN, CDR2 SYDVKM. The CDR3 loop reads CASSSLTPDISSFTQYF. CDR3 in DNA: TGTGCCAGCAGTTCTCTGACTCCCGACATCTCTTCCTTTACGCAGTATTTT.

In its sample, this clonotype was seen a few times. The V and J genes are TRBV28 and TRBJ2-1; no clear D. The CDR3 covers 14 residues. Germline assignment: CDR1 MDHEN and CDR2 SYDVKM. Trimming left V 6 bases short and J 1 base short, with 10 bases between. CDR3: CASRSHGSYNEQFF. The CDR3 coding sequence is TGTGCCAGCAGATCCCACGGTTCCTACAATGAGCAGTTCTTC. Combining the CDR3 with reference TRBV28 and TRBJ2-1 gives the whole variable domain DVKVTQSSRYLVKRTGEKVFLECVQDMDHENMFWYRQDPGLGLRLIYFSYDVKMKEKGDIPEGYSVSREKKERFSLILESASTNQTSMYLCASRSHGSYNEQFFGPGTRLTVL.

The V gene is TRBV20-1, the J gene TRBJ2-7; TRBD2 is a possible D gene (5 bases). Germline V lookup: CDR1 DFQATT, CDR2 SNEGSKA (reference sequence). The CDR3 is made up of 13 amino acids. The V end lost 5 bases, the J end lost 3 bases, and 14 bases lay between the germline ends. CDR3 nucleotide sequence: TGCAGTGCTCCTGTCCGAGGGTTCTACGAGCAGTACTTC. Translation gives CSAPVRGFYEQYF.

This clonotype was seen a handful of times. The chain links TRBV29-1 to TRBJ1-2; TRBD1 might be the D (5 bases). V was pared by 7 bases and J by 4 bases, with 16 bases between. Germline lookup yields CDR1 SQVTM and CDR2 ANQGSEA. There are 13 residues in the CDR3. The CDR3 is CSAREGPGYGYTF. The CDR3 DNA reads as TGCAGCGCTAGGGAGGGGCCGGGCTATGGCTACACCTTC.

Only a few counts were recorded for this clonotype. The chain joins TRBV5-1 to TRBJ2-5; D remains ambiguous. The CDR3 has 15 amino acids. The V gene's germline CDR1 is SGHRS and CDR2 YFSETQ. V lost 0 bases to trimming and J lost 5 bases, with 14 bases between them. The CDR3 sequence: CASSLAGSLGETQYF. DNA for the CDR3: TGCGCCAGCAGCTTGGCTGGTTCCCTAGGGGAGACCCAGTACTTC.

V and J are TRBV11-2 and TRBJ2-7, with TRBD2 matching 10 bases. V lost 2 bases and J lost 3; bases outside the gene matches: 16. The length of the CDR3 is 19 residues. Germline V lookup: CDR1 SGHAT, CDR2 FQNNGV. The CDR3 sequence: CASSLKPSGSRGEHYEQYF. The CDR3, as DNA: TGTGCCAGCAGCTTAAAGCCTAGCGGGAGTAGAGGGGAGCACTACGAGCAGTACTTC.

This sequence joins TRBV20-1 and TRBJ2-5, with TRBD2 identical over 8 bases. V lost 6 bases, J lost 4 bases, and 13 bases stayed unmatched. CDR1 and CDR2 from the germline V gene are DFQATT and SNEGSKA (reference sequence). The CDR3 contains 15 residues. For the CDR3, the DNA is TGCAGTGCCCCCGGTGGGGCGGGAGGAGGAGAGACCCAGTACTTC. This codes for CSAPGGAGGGETQYF.

This clonotype was recorded a few times. This rearrangement joins TRBV28 to TRBJ2-7; TRBD1 matches 7 bases. The CDR3 has 15 amino acids. Germline lookup yields CDR1 MDHEN and CDR2 SYDVKM. V lost 5 bases to trimming and J lost 8 bases; unmatched junction nucleotides: 15. CDR3 in amino acids: CASSKDTGDVSQQYF. CDR3 in DNA: TGTGCCAGCAGTAAAGATACAGGGGATGTAAGTCAGCAGTACTTC.

Ten or more counts support this clonotype. The chain carries TRBV7-9 and TRBJ2-1; a weak D match, TRBD2 (5 bases). The length of the CDR3 is 13 residues. Trimming left V 1 base short and J 8 bases short, with 9 bases between. Per the germline V gene, CDR1 is SEHNR and CDR2 is FQNEAQ (reference sequence). The CDR3 spells CASSLGARDEQFF. The CDR3, as DNA: TGTGCCAGCAGCTTAGGCGCGAGGGATGAGCAGTTCTTC.

This clonotype was detected many times. V is TRBV20-1 and J is TRBJ2-7, with TRBD2 as a possible D gene (7 bases). Trimming shortened V by 0 bases and J by 2 bases, and 14 bases separated the two germline ends. This CDR3 region has 15 residues. From germline, CDR1 is DFQATT and CDR2 SNEGSKA (reference sequence). The CDR3 here is CSARDAGALTYEQYF. The CDR3, as DNA: TGCAGTGCTAGAGATGCGGGGGCCCTTACCTACGAGCAGTACTTC.

This clonotype was seen a handful of times. The DNA of the CDR3 is TGTGCCAGCAGCTTAGTGGGTGCGGGCCACCCGAACACCGGGGAGCTGTTTTTT. Amino acids: CASSLVGAGHPNTGELFF. This rearrangement joins TRBV11-2 to TRBJ2-2; D is possibly TRBD2 (5 bases). Germline V CDR1 and CDR2: SGHAT, FQNNGV. Trimming removed 1 base at V and 0 bases at J, with 15 bases between. The CDR3 contains 18 residues.

This clonotype was counted only a few times. The rearrangement uses TRBV7-9 and TRBJ2-1, with TRBD2 matching 12 bases. This CDR3 region has 15 residues. The germline gives CDR1 SEHNR, CDR2 FQNEAQ (reference sequence). The V segment lost 5 bases and the J segment 10 bases; nucleotides outside the gene matches: 9. CDR3 DNA: TGTGCCAGCAGCGTCCTAGCGGGAGGGCTTGAGGAGCAGTTCTTC. It encodes CASSVLAGGLEEQFF.

This clonotype has only a few counts. The chain carries TRBV5-1 and TRBJ2-2, with unresolved D. Germline V gene data show CDR1 as SGHRS and CDR2 as YFSETQ. Trimming took 0 bases from V and 5 from J, leaving 5 bases between them. The CDR3 has 13 amino acids. CDR3 sequence: CASSLDMTGELFF. In DNA, the CDR3 is TGCGCCAGCAGCTTGGATATGACCGGGGAGCTGTTTTTT.

This clonotype was detected a few times. The chain couples TRBV24-1 to TRBJ2-2, with 9 positions matching TRBD1. This CDR3 has 17 residues. V shed 4 bases and J 4 bases; nucleotides not matched to a gene: 9. CDR1 and CDR2 (germline): KGHDR, SFDVKD. The CDR3, as DNA: TGTGCCACCAGTGACTCCGGGACAGGGTTTCGCACCGGGGAGCTGTTTTTT. Translation gives CATSDSGTGFRTGELFF.

This clonotype has ten or more counts. V gene TRBV21-1 combines with J gene TRBJ2-1. TRBV21-1 is annotated as a pseudogene. The CDR3 has 15 residues. The CDR3 loop is CASSKSSNGYNEQFF. The CDR3 DNA reads as TGTGCCAGCAGCAAATCCTCAAACGGATACAATGAGCAGTTCTTC.

This clonotype occurred many times. V usage is TRBV12-3 or TRBV12-4 and J usage is TRBJ2-1, with a possible D match to TRBD1 (6 bases). The CDR3 loop spans 15 amino acids. Trimming shortened V by 7 bases and J by 0 bases, and 13 bases separated the two germline ends. The CDR3: CASNPQGHSYNEQFF. The CDR3 bases are TGTGCCAGCAACCCACAGGGTCACTCCTACAATGAGCAGTTCTTC.

The chain employs TRBV14 and TRBJ2-3; D not certain. Trimming took off 0 bases at V and 2 bases at J, with 9 bases between the two ends. CDR3 length: 15 amino acids. The germline gives CDR1 SGHDN, CDR2 FVKESK. For the CDR3, the DNA is TGTGCCAGCAGCCAAGATTTGGGCCCCACAGATACGCAGTATTTT. Protein: CASSQDLGPTDTQYF.

This clonotype came up a few times. The chain employs TRBV11-1 and TRBJ2-5, with 7 nucleotides matching TRBD1. In germline, CDR1 is SGHAT, CDR2 FQDESV (reference sequence). This CDR3 is built from 14 residues. V trimming: 5 bases; J trimming: 3 bases; junction bases outside the gene matches: 6. CDR3 protein: CASSDWDSKETQYF. The CDR3 region has the DNA TGTGCCAGCAGCGATTGGGACAGCAAAGAGACCCAGTACTTC. Full variable domain (missing parts from reference TRBV11-1 and TRBJ2-5): EAEVAQSPRYKITEKSQAVAFWCDPISGHATLYWYRQILGQGPELLVQFQDESVVDDSQLPKDRFSAERLKGVDSTLKIQPAELGDSAMYLCASSDWDSKETQYFGPGTRLLVL.

This clonotype was found a few times. This chain joins TRBV5-6 and TRBJ1-2, with D hard to call. The CDR3 has 14 residues. Trimming removed 3 bases at V and 3 bases at J, with 12 bases between. The germline V gene has CDR1 SGHDT and CDR2 YYEEEE. The CDR3 region has the DNA TGTGCCAGCAGCTGGATTGCTAGCGACTATGGCTACACCTTC. Protein: CASSWIASDYGYTF.